Listed here are 31 T cell receptor beta chains from one sample, sequenced in a study of PD-1 blockade in classical Hodgkin lymphoma. Autologous stem cell transplantation was followed by relapse in every patient, and brentuximab vedotin exposure varied. Generated by immunoSEQ multiplex PCR, the TCRdb table keeps only in-frame clones and is missing some. The sample yields tens of thousands of clones, 75% to 90% seen once. The sequencing used peripheral blood mononuclear cells (PBMCs), collected before the second cycle of nivolumab. The receptor source for this set is a human donor with classical Hodgkin lymphoma.

The rearrangement links TRBV11-3 to TRBJ2-1; 9 bases match TRBD2. The CDR3 extends over 16 amino acids. Germline values: CDR1 SGHNT, CDR2 YENEEA. V was clipped by 1 base and J by 7 bases; unmatched bases: 8. The CDR3 sequence: CASSLGSSGGWNEQFF. CDR3 nucleotides: TGTGCCAGCAGCTTAGGATCCAGCGGGGGGTGGAATGAGCAGTTCTTC.

The chain carries TRBV6-1 and TRBJ2-5; possibly TRBD2 for D (5 bases). Germline values: CDR1 MNHNS, CDR2 SASEGT. The CDR3 contains 14 residues. V shed 4 bases and J shed 2 bases, with 11 bases lying between them. This CDR3 is CASSVLPGQETQYF. The CDR3 nucleotides are TGTGCCAGCAGTGTTCTGCCGGGACAAGAGACCCAGTACTTC.

The chain joins TRBV18 to TRBJ1-1; the match to TRBD1 covers 8 bases. The V and J ends lost 5 bases and 0 bases, in that order; junction bases with no gene match: 2. Per the germline V gene, CDR1 is KGHSH and CDR2 is LQKENI. The CDR3 contains 14 residues. The CDR3 sequence is CASSIQGVNTEAFF. The CDR3, as DNA: TGTGCCAGCTCAATACAGGGGGTGAACACTGAAGCTTTCTTT.

This chain connects TRBV6-1 to TRBJ1-5, with a possible D match to TRBD1 (6 bases). Germline loops: CDR1 MNHNS, CDR2 SASEGT. The CDR3 runs to 13 residues. V was pared by 7 bases and J by 6 bases, with 13 bases between. The CDR3 sequence: CASTGQSLQPQHF. The CDR3 nucleotides read TGTGCCAGCACCGGACAGAGCCTTCAGCCCCAGCATTTT.

V is TRBV29-1 and J is TRBJ2-2; 9 bases agree with TRBD1. The CDR3 extends over 14 amino acids. CDR1 SQVTM and CDR2 ANQGSEA come from the germline V gene. V was clipped by 6 bases and J by 6 bases; unmatched bases: 8. DNA for the CDR3: TGCAGCGTGGCCGGGACAGGGTCGGCCGGGGAGCTGTTTTTT. As protein: CSVAGTGSAGELFF.

The rearrangement links TRBV5-4 to TRBJ2-7, with D possibly being TRBD1 (6 bases). Trimming stripped 0 bases from V and 1 base from J, with 14 bases between. The CDR3 sequence is 16 residues long. Germline V gene data show CDR1 as SGHNT and CDR2 as YYREEE (reference sequence). In DNA form, the CDR3 reads TGTGCCAGCAGCTTGGACACAGGGAGACCATCCTACGAGCAGTACTTC. Translated: CASSLDTGRPSYEQYF.

A few counts support this clone. The chain employs TRBV5-6 and TRBJ1-1; perhaps TRBD1 as D (5 bases). V shed 4 bases and J shed 8 bases, with 12 bases lying between them. Germline CDR1 is SGHDT and CDR2 is YYEEEE. This CDR3 comprises 12 residues. CDR3 residues: CASSRGASEAFF. The CDR3 bases are TGTGCCAGCAGCCGTGGGGCGTCCGAAGCTTTCTTT.

The V and J genes are TRBV28 and TRBJ1-6, with TRBD1 matching over 7 bases. This CDR3 spans 16 amino acids. In germline, CDR1 is MDHEN, CDR2 SYDVKM. Trimming removed 6 bases from V and 0 bases from J; junction bases left unmatched: 5. CDR3 nucleotides: TGTGCCAGCAGCTGGGACAGTAGCTCCTATAATTCACCCCTCCACTTT. This encodes CASSWDSSSYNSPLHF. The entire variable domain, with the rest obtained from reference TRBV28 and TRBJ1-6, is as follows: DVKVTQSSRYLVKRTGEKVFLECVQDMDHENMFWYRQDPGLGLRLIYFSYDVKMKEKGDIPEGYSVSREKKERFSLILESASTNQTSMYLCASSWDSSSYNSPLHFGNGTRLTVT.

The table lists this clone with a count of one. The chain is built from TRBV27 and TRBJ1-2, with D tentatively TRBD1 (5 bases). The V end lost 4 bases, the J end lost 0 bases, and 12 bases lay between the germline ends. The CDR3 loop spans 15 amino acids. CDR1 is MNHEY and CDR2 is SMNVEV in the germline V gene (reference sequence). CDR3 region: CASSSSGTANYGYTF. The CDR3 DNA reads as TGTGCCAGCAGTTCTTCCGGGACGGCTAACTATGGCTACACCTTC.

The V call is TRBV7-9, the J call TRBJ2-5, with TRBD2 identical over 7 bases. Looked up from germline, CDR1 is SEHNR and CDR2 is FQNEAQ (reference sequence). The CDR3 sequence is 13 residues long. The J segment lost 3 bases and the V segment lost 6 bases, leaving 4 bases of the junction unmatched. CDR3 sequence (DNA): TGTGCCAGCAGACCCCGGGGGGAAGAGACCCAGTACTTC. This encodes CASRPRGEETQYF.

This chain uses TRBV27 with TRBJ2-4; D is ambiguous. Trimming pared 3 bases from V and 0 bases from J, leaving 3 bases between. This CDR3 has 13 amino acids. The germline gives CDR1 MNHEY, CDR2 SMNVEV (reference sequence). CDR3 protein: CASSFGAKNIQYF. The CDR3 DNA is TGTGCCAGCAGTTTTGGAGCCAAAAACATTCAGTACTTC.

This clone was recorded once. The V call is TRBV19, the J call TRBJ2-1; D tentatively reads TRBD1 or TRBD2 (6 bases each). The ends were cut back, 8 bases at V and 1 base at J, with 18 bases in the middle. Looked up from germline, CDR1 is LNHDA and CDR2 is SQIVND (reference sequence). The CDR3 runs 16 residues. The CDR3 nucleotides read TGTGCCAGTCTAACCAAAGGAGGGGGTTCCTACAATGAGCAGTTCTTC. Translated: CASLTKGGGSYNEQFF.

This sequence joins TRBV5-5 and TRBJ1-2; D is possibly TRBD1 (6 bases). The CDR3 length is 17 residues. The V end was cut by 4 bases, the J end by 4 bases, with 23 bases between. Per germline, CDR1 SGHKS and CDR2 YYEKEE (reference sequence). The CDR3 spells CASSPATGGGNFYGYTF. The CDR3 DNA sequence: TGTGCCAGCAGCCCTGCGACAGGCGGCGGAAACTTCTATGGCTACACCTTC.

The V and J genes are TRBV27 and TRBJ2-7; no reliable D call. CDR1 is MNHEY and CDR2 is SMNVEV in the germline V gene (reference sequence). The CDR3 is 11 amino acids. V lost 8 bases and J lost 6, with 11 bases in between. CDR3 protein: CASGFGGEQYF. CDR3 nucleotides: TGTGCCAGCGGCTTTGGCGGCGAGCAGTACTTC.

The chain employs TRBV5-1 and TRBJ2-7; a possible D gene is TRBD2 (6 bases). This CDR3 is built from 13 residues. Germline V gives CDR1 SGHRS, CDR2 YFSETQ. The V gene lost 2 bases and the J gene lost 7 bases, with 13 bases spanning the gap. The CDR3 here is CASSFPGVGEQYF. Here the CDR3 DNA reads TGCGCCAGCAGCTTCCCGGGGGTTGGGGAGCAGTACTTC.

The rearrangement uses TRBV13 and TRBJ1-4, with 8 bases fitting TRBD1. V shed 5 bases, J shed 5 bases, and the junction held 10 bases outside the gene matches. CDR1 PRHDT and CDR2 FYEKMQ come from the germline V gene (reference sequence). The CDR3 is made up of 16 amino acids. For the CDR3, the DNA is TGTGCCAGCAGCCATTACGCAGGGGGCGGGAATGAAAAACTGTTTTTT. Its translation is CASSHYAGGGNEKLFF.

V gene TRBV28 combines with J gene TRBJ2-4, with D possibly being TRBD1 (5 bases). Germline V lookup: CDR1 MDHEN, CDR2 SYDVKM. Trimming shortened V by 2 bases and J by 1 base, and 9 bases separated the two germline ends. The CDR3 sequence is 15 residues long. The CDR3 region is CASSLRGSAKNIQYF. The CDR3 DNA reads TGTGCCAGCAGTTTAAGGGGCTCGGCCAAAAACATTCAGTACTTC. The whole variable domain, filled in from reference TRBV28 and TRBJ2-4, reads DVKVTQSSRYLVKRTGEKVFLECVQDMDHENMFWYRQDPGLGLRLIYFSYDVKMKEKGDIPEGYSVSREKKERFSLILESASTNQTSMYLCASSLRGSAKNIQYFGAGTRLSVL.

The V call is TRBV2, the J call TRBJ1-1, with D possibly being TRBD1 (6 bases). Trimming took off 5 bases at V and 11 bases at J, with 18 bases between the two ends. The CDR3 has 13 amino acids. The germline V gene has CDR1 SNHLY and CDR2 FYNNEI. CDR3 DNA sequence: TGTGCCAGCAGTTCTCCGACAGGCCGGACGGCTTTCTTT. Amino acid sequence: CASSSPTGRTAFF. Looking up the rest from reference TRBV2 and TRBJ1-1 gives the full variable domain: EPEVTQTPSHQVTQMGQEVILRCVPISNHLYFYWYRQILGQKVEFLVSFYNNEISEKSEIFDDQFSVERPDGSNFTLKIRSTKLEDSAMYFCASSSPTGRTAFFGQGTRLTVV.

The V call is TRBV11-1, the J call TRBJ1-1; D is unclear. Germline V gene lookup returns CDR1 SGHAT and CDR2 FQDESV (reference sequence). The germline V and J ends were trimmed by 4 bases and 2 bases, with 2 bases remaining between them. CDR3 length: 11 residues. Here the CDR3 reads CASSSNTEAFF. The CDR3, as DNA: TGTGCCAGCAGCTCAAACACTGAAGCTTTCTTT.

V and J are TRBV5-6 and TRBJ1-6, with D maybe TRBD1 (6 bases). The CDR3 runs 16 residues. V lost 2 bases, J lost 7 bases, and 16 bases lay in between. CDR1 is SGHDT, CDR2 YYEEEE, per germline. The CDR3 reads CASSFGGASLNSPLHF. CDR3 coding DNA: TGTGCCAGCAGCTTCGGGGGGGCGAGTTTAAATTCACCCCTCCACTTT.

As for this clone: The same CDR3 also results from other DNA sequences found in this sample. V usage is TRBV6-5 and J usage is TRBJ2-7; the match to TRBD1 covers 7 bases. This CDR3 has 16 amino acids. Per the germline V gene, CDR1 is MNHEY and CDR2 is SVGAGI. The ends lost 0 bases at V and 1 base at J; junction bases unmatched: 6. The CDR3 DNA reads TGTGCCAGCAGTTACTCAGTGGGACAGAGATCCTACGAGCAGTACTTC. This translates into CASSYSVGQRSYEQYF.

V gene TRBV19 combines with J gene TRBJ1-5, with unresolved D. CDR3 length: 14 residues. Trimming pared 6 bases from V and 4 bases from J, leaving 13 bases between. Germline V gene lookup returns CDR1 LNHDA and CDR2 SQIVND (reference sequence). CDR3 nucleotides: TGTGCCAGTAGCCCGGCCATGATAAATCAGCCCCAGCATTTT. The encoded protein is CASSPAMINQPQHF.

The V and J genes are TRBV5-1 and TRBJ2-2, with 10 bases aligning to TRBD2. Looked up from germline, CDR1 is SGHRS and CDR2 is YFSETQ. V lost 4 bases and J lost 0; bases outside the gene matches: 3. The CDR3 has 16 residues. This CDR3 reads CASSMGLAPNTGELFF. The CDR3 coding sequence is TGCGCCAGCAGCATGGGACTAGCGCCGAACACCGGGGAGCTGTTTTTT.

The genes are TRBV28 and TRBJ2-2; the D is unclear. Germline CDR1 MDHEN, CDR2 SYDVKM. This CDR3 comprises 16 residues. V shed 7 bases and J shed 3 bases, with 18 bases lying between them. The CDR3 reads CASTTPFTGHTGELFF. CDR3 nucleotide sequence: TGTGCCAGCACGACCCCCTTCACGGGTCACACCGGGGAGCTGTTTTTT.

J is TRBJ1-1 and V is TRBV6-1, with D perhaps matching TRBD1 (6 bases). The CDR3 runs 15 residues. The V gene's germline CDR1 is MNHNS and CDR2 SASEGT. V lost 5 bases to trimming and J lost 0 bases, with 13 bases between them. As DNA, the CDR3 is TGTGCCAGCAGTTTCCGGACAGAGATGAACACTGAAGCTTTCTTT. It yields the protein CASSFRTEMNTEAFF.

J is TRBJ2-5 and V is TRBV7-8; D possibly matches TRBD1 or TRBD2 (6 bases each). The CDR3 has 19 residues. Germline V gene sequence: CDR1 SGHVS, CDR2 FQNEAQ. Trimming removed 0 bases from V and 4 bases from J, with 24 bases in between. For the CDR3, the DNA is TGTGCCAGCAGCTTAGCGCGTCCACGAGGGGGGCTAAGGGGAGAGACCCAGTACTTC. Protein sequence: CASSLARPRGGLRGETQYF.

The chain is built from TRBV11-2 and TRBJ2-1; possibly TRBD2 for D (7 bases). Trimming took off 1 base at V and 4 bases at J, with 14 bases between the two ends. CDR1 SGHAT and CDR2 FQNNGV come from the germline V gene. The CDR3 runs to 16 residues. The CDR3 reads CASSLVGGARYNEQFF. In DNA, the CDR3 is TGTGCCAGCAGCTTAGTAGGGGGGGCGCGTTACAATGAGCAGTTCTTC.

The chain couples TRBV28 to TRBJ1-5; D possibly corresponds to TRBD1 (5 bases). The germline V gene has CDR1 MDHEN and CDR2 SYDVKM. This CDR3 has 17 residues. V shed 2 bases and J shed 5 bases, with 19 bases lying between them. CDR3 coding DNA: TGTGCCAGCAGTTTAGGACCGGGACTCACTCCACATCAGCCCCAGCATTTT. Translating it yields CASSLGPGLTPHQPQHF.

The rearrangement joins TRBV5-4 to TRBJ1-2; D is possibly TRBD1 (5 bases). V was clipped by 0 bases and J by 0 bases, with 9 bases between them. The CDR3 has 15 amino acids. Germline assignment: CDR1 SGHNT and CDR2 YYREEE (reference sequence). Written as DNA, the CDR3 is TGTGCCAGCAGCTTGGCCGCAGGGACTAACTATGGCTACACCTTC. Its protein product is CASSLAAGTNYGYTF.

As DNA, the CDR3 is TGTGCCAGCCGAGCTGCGACTGGCACAGATACGCAGTATTTT. As protein: CASRAATGTDTQYF. The chain is built from TRBV28 and TRBJ2-3; D ambiguous. Germline assignment: CDR1 MDHEN and CDR2 SYDVKM. Trimming removed 8 bases at V and 1 base at J, with 13 bases between. The CDR3 contains 14 residues.

This clone was observed at least ten times. The rearrangement uses TRBV27 and TRBJ1-2, with 11 nucleotides matching TRBD1. Germline lookup yields CDR1 MNHEY and CDR2 SMNVEV (reference sequence). This CDR3 has 14 residues. Trimming at V came to 4 bases and at J to 8 bases, leaving 6 bases not matched to a gene. For the CDR3, the DNA is TGTGCCAGCAGTTGGGACAGGGGGAGTCGGGGCTACACCTTC. Protein sequence: CASSWDRGSRGYTF.